The 9 T cell receptor beta chains given below trace back to one sample, sequenced in a study of OX40 agonist ivuxolimab in advanced cancers. The table came from immunoSEQ multiplex PCR; TCRdb's copy has only in-frame clones and leaves some out. The sample has under 80,000 clones; about 88% are singletons. The specimen was CD4+ or CD8+ T cells sorted from blood, collected in a trial of the OX40 agonist ivuxolimab. These receptors were taken from an adult with an advanced solid tumor such as melanoma, head and neck, liver or kidney cancer.

J is TRBJ2-3 and V is TRBV5-1; a possible D gene is TRBD1 (5 bases). This CDR3 is 17 amino acids long. V lost 3 bases, J lost 2 bases, and 19 bases lay in between. Germline CDR1 and CDR2: SGHRS and YFSETQ. In DNA, the CDR3 is TGCGCCAGCAGCTCCACAGGCACCCTTCCCCCCACAGATACGCAGTATTTT. It is translated as CASSSTGTLPPTDTQYF.

The rearrangement uses TRBV7-3 and TRBJ1-5; D is unclear. The length of the CDR3 is 15 residues. Germline CDR1 SGHTA, CDR2 FQGTGA. The V gene lost 2 bases and the J gene lost 7 bases, with 15 bases spanning the gap. The CDR3 bases are TGTGCCAGCAGCTTAGCGGACGGTCCACGGCAGCCCCAGCATTTT. Translation gives CASSLADGPRQPQHF.

The chain joins TRBV2 to TRBJ2-5; D is ambiguous. The CDR3 loop spans 12 amino acids. V shed 5 bases and J shed 5 bases, with 9 bases lying between them. The germline gives CDR1 SNHLY, CDR2 FYNNEI. The chain's CDR3 is CASSYSEETQYF. The CDR3 nucleotides read TGTGCCAGCAGTTACTCTGAGGAGACCCAGTACTTC.

The CDR3 DNA is TGTGCCAGCAGCTTGGGACAGGGGGCATTGGAGGGCTACACCTTC. This codes for CASSLGQGALEGYTF. The rearrangement uses TRBV5-6 and TRBJ1-2; 10 bases are a match to TRBD1. CDR1 and CDR2 from the germline V gene are SGHDT and YYEEEE. The CDR3 totals 15 residues. V lost 0 bases, J lost 8 bases, and 7 bases stayed unmatched.

CDR3 loop: CASTLGVGIRGSGEKLFF. The CDR3 DNA reads as TGTGCCAGCACCTTAGGCGTCGGGATCAGGGGTAGTGGTGAAAAACTGTTTTTT. The chain is built from TRBV5-6 and TRBJ1-4, with D tentatively TRBD1 (6 bases). Looked up from germline, CDR1 is SGHDT and CDR2 is YYEEEE. Trimming left V 6 bases short and J 7 bases short, with 28 bases between. This CDR3 has 18 amino acids. The full variable domain, rest sourced from reference TRBV5-6 and TRBJ1-4, is DAGVTQSPTHLIKTRGQQVTLRCSPKSGHDTVSWYQQALGQGPQFIFQYYEEEERQRGNFPDRFSGHQFPNYSSELNVNALLLGDSALYLCASTLGVGIRGSGEKLFFGSGTQLSVL.

The chain carries TRBV5-6 and TRBJ2-7; TRBD1 is a possible D gene (5 bases). From germline, CDR1 is SGHDT and CDR2 YYEEEE. This CDR3 contains 16 residues. V was cut by 4 bases and J by 4 bases, with 21 bases left in between. CDR3 loop: CASSPTARRGGYEQYF. CDR3 in DNA: TGTGCCAGCAGCCCGACAGCCAGGAGAGGTGGTTACGAGCAGTACTTC.

The genes are TRBV7-2 and TRBJ1-5; no firm D call. The CDR3 is made up of 15 amino acids. CDR1 SGHTA and CDR2 FQGNSA come from the germline V gene. V dropped 1 base and J dropped 4 bases, with 11 bases sitting between them. The CDR3 DNA reads TGTGCCAGCAGCTTAGGTAGTCAGAAAAATCAGCCCCAGCATTTT. It translates to CASSLGSQKNQPQHF. Together with reference TRBV7-2 and TRBJ1-5, the CDR3 gives the full variable domain: GAGVSQSPSNKVTEKGKDVELRCDPISGHTALYWYRQSLGQGLEFLIYFQGNSAPDKSGLPSDRFSAERTGGSVSTLTIQRTQQEDSAVYLCASSLGSQKNQPQHFGDGTRLSIL.

This chain uses TRBV29-1 with TRBJ2-7, with 12 bases fitting TRBD2. CDR1 and CDR2 from the germline V gene are SQVTM and ANQGSEA. The CDR3 totals 13 residues. V shed 6 bases and J 3 bases; nucleotides not matched to a gene: 3. The CDR3 sequence: CSVRTSGVYEQYF. CDR3 DNA: TGCAGCGTCCGGACTAGCGGGGTCTACGAGCAGTACTTC.

CDR3 sequence: CASSLGGETYREQFF. For the CDR3, the DNA is TGTGCCAGCAGCTTAGGGGGCGAGACCTACCGTGAGCAGTTCTTC. The rearrangement joins TRBV13 to TRBJ2-1; D remains ambiguous. CDR1 and CDR2 (germline): PRHDT, FYEKMQ (reference sequence). CDR3 size: 15 residues. Trimming stripped 0 bases from V and 9 bases from J, with 15 bases between.